This entry describes one T cell receptor beta chain. V lost 6 bases to trimming and J lost 8 bases, with 16 bases between them. Germline loops: CDR1 MNHEY, CDR2 SVGAGI. This CDR3 contains 13 residues. In the authors' workflow: Estimates of nucleated cell counts were drawn from the amplification of reference gene primers. Clones were sequenced by immunoSEQ multiplex PCR, and TCRdb holds only the in-frame ones, with some missing. V, J and clone size were drawn from that table, and D and trimming were deduced from the DNA. The table lists about 80,000 clones, 75% to 90% of them singletons. This record belongs to a study of blood T cell repertoires in COVID-19. Study background: T cells, B-cell-depleted T cells, or PBMCs provided the cDNA or gDNA that served as material.

This chain joins TRBV6-5 and TRBJ1-1; D gene ambiguous. Sequenced sample: peripheral blood. The sequence was collected from a man aged 60-69 years with active or convalescent COVID-19. CDR3 amino acids: CASSYAAGKEAFF. The CDR3 DNA reads TGTGCCAGCAGCTACGCTGCGGGAAAAGAAGCTTTCTTT.